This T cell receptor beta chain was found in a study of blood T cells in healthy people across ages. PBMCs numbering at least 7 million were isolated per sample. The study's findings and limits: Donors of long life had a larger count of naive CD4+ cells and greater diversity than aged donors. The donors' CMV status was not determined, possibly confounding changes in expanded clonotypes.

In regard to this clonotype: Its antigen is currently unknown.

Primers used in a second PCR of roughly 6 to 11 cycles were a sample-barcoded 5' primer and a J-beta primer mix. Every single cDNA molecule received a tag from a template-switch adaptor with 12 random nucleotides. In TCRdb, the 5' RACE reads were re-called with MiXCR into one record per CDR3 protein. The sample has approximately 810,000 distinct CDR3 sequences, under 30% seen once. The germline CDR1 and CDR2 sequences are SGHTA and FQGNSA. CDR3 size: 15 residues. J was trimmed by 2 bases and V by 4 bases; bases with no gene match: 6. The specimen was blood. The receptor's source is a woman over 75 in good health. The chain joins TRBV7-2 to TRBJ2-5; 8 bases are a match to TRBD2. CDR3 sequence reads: CASSSTGLAQETQYF. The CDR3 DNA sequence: TGTGCCAGCAGCTCAACAGGACTAGCTCAAGAGACCCAGTACTTC.